A selection of T cell receptor beta chains follows, all from one sample in a study of regulatory T cells in long-lasting Graves disease. From the multiplex PCR reads, TCRdb called clonotypes with MiXCR, one entry per CDR3 protein. Of some 500,000 distinct CDR3 sequences in the sample, approximately 12% were seen once. The sample was also linked to a second study, of T cells in Graves' hyperthyroidism and ophthalmopathy.

Sequences were derived from peripheral blood mononuclear cells (PBMCs), sampled at new diagnosis, from a patient treated with antithyroid drugs. The receptors derive from a man aged 25-45 years with Graves disease. Both conserved end residues are part of each CDR3. A D gene is named only where the DNA matches it firmly. A clone size is listed for some rows: how often the clone was seen (once, few, many), or a class if it is expanded.

abundance: many; v_gene: TRBV5-1; d_gene: TRBD2; len: 15; j_gene: TRBJ2-1; CDR3nt: TGCGCCAGCATCGTAGCGGGAGGGCCTTGGAATGAGCAGTTCTTC; CDR3aa: CASIVAGGPWNEQFF
abundance: many; v_gene: TRBV7-9; d_gene: .; len: 16; j_gene: TRBJ2-3; CDR3nt: TGTGCCAGCAGCCTAGGGGCGTTCTCTTACACAGATACGCAGTATTTT; CDR3aa: CASSLGAFSYTDTQYF
abundance: many; v_gene: TRBV16; d_gene: TRBD1; len: 14; j_gene: TRBJ1-4; CDR3nt: TGTGCCAGCAGCCAATCGACAGGGAATGAAAAACTGTTTTTT; CDR3aa: CASSQSTGNEKLFF
abundance: few; v_gene: TRBV27; d_gene: TRBD1; len: 15; j_gene: TRBJ1-5; CDR3nt: TGTGCCAGCTGGAACTCCGGGACAGACAATCAGCCCCAGCATTTT; CDR3aa: CASWNSGTDNQPQHF
abundance: .; v_gene: TRBV14; d_gene: .; len: 13; j_gene: TRBJ2-4; CDR3nt: TGTGCCAGCAGCCCCCAACAGCTTAACATTCAGTACTTC; CDR3aa: CASSPQQLNIQYF
abundance: .; v_gene: TRBV5-1; d_gene: .; len: 14; j_gene: TRBJ2-2; CDR3nt: TGCGCCAGCAGCTTGACAGGGAGTGACGGGGAGCTGTTTTTT; CDR3aa: CASSLTGSDGELFF
abundance: many; v_gene: TRBV12-3/TRBV12-4; d_gene: TRBD2; len: 13; j_gene: TRBJ2-4; CDR3nt: TGTGCCAGCAGTCGACTAGCGGGAGACATTCAGTACTTC; CDR3aa: CASSRLAGDIQYF
abundance: many; v_gene: TRBV12-3/TRBV12-4; d_gene: .; len: 13; j_gene: TRBJ1-2; CDR3nt: TGTGCCAGCAGTTTCGGGCACCGGGGGGGCTACACCTTC; CDR3aa: CASSFGHRGGYTF
abundance: many; v_gene: TRBV7-8; d_gene: .; len: 15; j_gene: TRBJ2-7; CDR3nt: TGTGCCAGCAGCCCCTCTAGGATAGCTCGCTCCGAGCAGTACTTC; CDR3aa: CASSPSRIARSEQYF
abundance: many; v_gene: TRBV7-8; d_gene: .; len: 14; j_gene: TRBJ2-7; CDR3nt: TGTGCCAGCAGCAGCCGGGACCTGGGAGTTGAGCAGTACTTC; CDR3aa: CASSSRDLGVEQYF
abundance: many; v_gene: TRBV10-3; d_gene: TRBD2; len: 16; j_gene: TRBJ2-3; CDR3nt: TGTGCCATCAGCTCCGGGACTAGCGGGAGCACAGATACGCAGTATTTT; CDR3aa: CAISSGTSGSTDTQYF